The 11 T cell receptor beta chains below come from one sample, sequenced in a study of tumor-infiltrating lymphocytes in primary liver carcinoma. The investigators made TCR beta cDNA from around 540 ng total RNA, using a constant-region primer. Nested multiplex PCR, run for three rounds with slightly modified ARM-PCR, yielded TCR beta libraries. It was with TRBV1-TRBV30 forward primers and a C-beta reverse primer that the first two PCR rounds were run, at approximately 10 cycles each. TCRdb reprocessed the multiplex PCR reads via MiXCR and lists one record per CDR3 protein. The data contain around 330,000 distinct CDR3 sequences, about 62% of them singletons. Unsorted whole blood yielded blood RNA, and germline DNA was extracted as well. Sequences were obtained from peripheral blood. The receptors originated from a man between 40 and 49 years old with primary liver carcinoma and hepatitis B virus infection.

About this clonotype itself: This may be a read error, as it is one base from a much larger clone. This chain links TRBV10-3 with TRBJ2-2, with 12 bases identical to TRBD2. There are 16 residues in the CDR3. The J segment lost 6 bases and the V segment lost 3 bases, leaving 5 bases of the junction unmatched. Germline CDR1 reads ENHRY; CDR2 reads SYGVKD. DNA of the CDR3: TGTGCCATCAGTGAAGGGACTAGCGGGTGTCCCGGGGAGCTGTTTTTT. Its translation is CAISEGTSGCPGELFF.

V is TRBV12-3 or TRBV12-4 and J is TRBJ2-1; D unresolved. This CDR3 comprises 14 residues. The V end lost 3 bases, the J end lost 9 bases, and 15 bases lay between the germline ends. CDR3 DNA sequence: TGTGCCAGCAGTTTGGCACGGCACGCCGGTGAGCAGTTCTTC. This sequence encodes CASSLARHAGEQFF.

As to this clonotype: A much larger clone is a single base away; this may be a read error. The rearrangement joins TRBV12-3 or TRBV12-4 to TRBJ2-2, with 7 bases matching TRBD2. Trimming at V came to 7 bases and at J to 7 bases, leaving 9 bases not matched to a gene. The CDR3 extends over 14 amino acids. CDR3 sequence (DNA): TGTGCCAGCATCCCCAGCGGGAATGGCGGGGAGCTGTTTTTT. It encodes CASIPSGNGGELFF.

This clonotype showed up just once. This sequence joins TRBV6-2 or TRBV6-3 and TRBJ2-5; D is unclear. The V gene lost 6 bases and the J gene lost 6 bases, with 17 bases spanning the gap. The CDR3 runs to 14 residues. The germline CDR1 and CDR2 sequences are MNHEY and SVGEGT. The CDR3 is CASRIDPTLQTQYF. The CDR3 nucleotides read TGTGCCAGCAGGATCGACCCAACCCTCCAGACCCAGTACTTC.

In its sample, this clonotype was seen once. Because the CDR3 is missing its conserved closing phenylalanine or tryptophan, this is likely a read error. The gene calls are TRBV5-6 and TRBJ1-1; maybe TRBD1 (5 bases). The germline CDR1 and CDR2 sequences are SGHDT and YYEEEE. The CDR3 consists of 14 residues. Here the CDR3 DNA reads TGTGCCAGCAGCCGGGGTCCAGGGAACACTGTAGCTTTCATT. This translates into CASSRGPGNTVAFI.

Many counts were recorded for this clonotype. The chain carries TRBV6-1 and TRBJ1-6; 10 positions match TRBD1. Trimming took 6 bases from V and 10 from J; bases not matched to a gene: 9. CDR3 length: 15 residues. Germline V lookup: CDR1 MNHNS, CDR2 SASEGT. CDR3 DNA: TGTGCCAGCAGCCCGACAGGGGGCGCCGGATCACCCCTCCACTTT. Its protein product is CASSPTGGAGSPLHF.

The chain joins TRBV4-2 to TRBJ2-2, with TRBD2 matching 15 bases. Germline CDR1 and CDR2: LGHNA and YNFKEQ. The CDR3 spans 20 residues. The V segment lost 0 bases and the J segment 11 bases; nucleotides outside the gene matches: 16. The CDR3 DNA sequence: TGTGCCAGCAGCCAAGATGTTGGACTAGCGGGAGGGCCTAACACCAGAGAGCTGTTTTTT. It translates to CASSQDVGLAGGPNTRELFF.

As concerns this clonotype: The final CDR3 position lacks the conserved phenylalanine or tryptophan, pointing to a likely read error. The chain has TRBV2 and TRBJ2-7, with D unresolved. Trimming stripped 5 bases from V and 3 bases from J, with 14 bases between. The length of the CDR3 is 14 residues. CDR1 is SNHLY, CDR2 FYNNEI, per germline. This chain's CDR3 is CASSLGPPIYEQYS. CDR3 DNA: TGTGCCAGCAGTCTGGGCCCCCCCATCTACGAGCAGTACTCC.

This clonotype was found a few times. The chain employs TRBV6-2 or TRBV6-3 and TRBJ1-4; a possible D gene is TRBD1 (5 bases). The CDR3 extends over 14 amino acids. The V gene lost 4 bases and the J gene lost 6 bases, with 12 bases spanning the gap. In germline, CDR1 is MNHEY, CDR2 SVGEGT. Written as DNA, the CDR3 is TGTGCCAGCAGTTCACCGGGGGTCGATGAAAAACTGTTTTTT. Protein: CASSSPGVDEKLFF.

The chain uses TRBV12-3 or TRBV12-4 and TRBJ1-1, with 7 bases matching TRBD1. The CDR3 is 13 amino acids. After removal of 3 bases from V and 11 bases from J, the junction contained 9 bases not matched to a gene. The DNA of the CDR3 is TGTGCCAGCAGTTTGATAGGGGGCGGTGATGCTTTCTTT. The encoded protein is CASSLIGGGDAFF.

There are many counts of this clonotype. The genes are TRBV12-3 or TRBV12-4 and TRBJ2-7; 10 nucleotides agree with TRBD2. The trim removed 7 bases at V and 6 bases at J, leaving 6 bases unmatched. There are 13 residues in the CDR3. CDR3 in amino acids: CASNQGLALEQYF. CDR3 nucleotide sequence: TGTGCCAGCAACCAGGGACTAGCGCTCGAGCAGTACTTC.